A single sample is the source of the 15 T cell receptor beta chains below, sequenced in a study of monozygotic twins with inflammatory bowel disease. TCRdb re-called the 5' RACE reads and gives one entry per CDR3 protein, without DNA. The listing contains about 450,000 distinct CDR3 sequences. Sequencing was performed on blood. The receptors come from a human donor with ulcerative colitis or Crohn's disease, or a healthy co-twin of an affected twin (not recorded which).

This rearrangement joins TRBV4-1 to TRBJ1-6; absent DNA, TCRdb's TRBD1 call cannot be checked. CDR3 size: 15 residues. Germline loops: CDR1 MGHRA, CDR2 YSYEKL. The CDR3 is CASSPATGGYSPLHF.

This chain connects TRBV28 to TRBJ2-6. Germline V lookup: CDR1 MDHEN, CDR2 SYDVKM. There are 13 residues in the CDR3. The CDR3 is CASNPSGANVLTF. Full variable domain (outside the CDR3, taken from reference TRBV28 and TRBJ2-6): DVKVTQSSRYLVKRTGEKVFLECVQDMDHENMFWYRQDPGLGLRLIYFSYDVKMKEKGDIPEGYSVSREKKERFSLILESASTNQTSMYLCASNPSGANVLTFGAGSRLTVL.

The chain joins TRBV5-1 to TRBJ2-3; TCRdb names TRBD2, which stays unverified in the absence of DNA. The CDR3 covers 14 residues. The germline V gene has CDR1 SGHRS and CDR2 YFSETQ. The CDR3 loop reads CASSFTSGTDTQYF. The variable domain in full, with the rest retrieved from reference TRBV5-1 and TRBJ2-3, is KAGVTQTPRYLIKTRGQQVTLSCSPISGHRSVSWYQQTPGQGLQFLFEYFSETQRNKGNFPGRFSGRQFSNSRSEMNVSTLELGDSALYLCASSFTSGTDTQYFGPGTRLTVL.

CDR3 amino acids: CASSELRGDTDTQYF. The chain joins TRBV25-1 to TRBJ2-3; TCRdb names TRBD1, which stays unverified in the absence of DNA. This CDR3 is 15 amino acids long. The germline V gene has CDR1 MGHDK and CDR2 SYGVNS. Variable domain in full (rest from reference TRBV25-1 and TRBJ2-3): EADIYQTPRYLVIGTGKKITLECSQTMGHDKMYWYQQDPGMELHLIHYSYGVNSTEKGDLSSESTVSRIRTEHFPLTLESARPSHTSQYLCASSELRGDTDTQYFGPGTRLTVL.

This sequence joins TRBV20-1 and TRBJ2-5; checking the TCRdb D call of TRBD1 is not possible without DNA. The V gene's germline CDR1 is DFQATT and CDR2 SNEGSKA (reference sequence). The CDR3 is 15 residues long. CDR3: CGTITSLSPDRTEYF.

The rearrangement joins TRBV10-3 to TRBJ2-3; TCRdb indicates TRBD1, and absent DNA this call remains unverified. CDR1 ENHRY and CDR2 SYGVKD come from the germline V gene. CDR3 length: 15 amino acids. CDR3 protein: CAISAEAGGTDTQYF.

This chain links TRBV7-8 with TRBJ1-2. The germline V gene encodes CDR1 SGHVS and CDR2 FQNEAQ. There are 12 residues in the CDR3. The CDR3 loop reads CASSLAQGGYTF.

The CDR3 protein is CASSTGTGWETQYF. The chain couples TRBV7-2 to TRBJ2-5; there is no DNA to check the TCRdb D call of TRBD1. Germline V gene sequence: CDR1 SGHTA, CDR2 FQGNSA. The CDR3 covers 14 residues.

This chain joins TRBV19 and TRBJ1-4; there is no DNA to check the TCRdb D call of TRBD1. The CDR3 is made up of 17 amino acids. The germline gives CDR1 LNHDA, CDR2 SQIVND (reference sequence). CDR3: CASSQSPPDRGLGKLFF.

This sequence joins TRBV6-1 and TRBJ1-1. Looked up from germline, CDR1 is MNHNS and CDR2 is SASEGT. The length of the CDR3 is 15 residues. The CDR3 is CASSELRTWNIEAFF.

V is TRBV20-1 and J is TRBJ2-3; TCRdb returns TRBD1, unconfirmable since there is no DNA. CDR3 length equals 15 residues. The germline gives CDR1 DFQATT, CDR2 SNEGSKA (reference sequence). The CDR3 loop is CSARPPAMSTDTQYF.

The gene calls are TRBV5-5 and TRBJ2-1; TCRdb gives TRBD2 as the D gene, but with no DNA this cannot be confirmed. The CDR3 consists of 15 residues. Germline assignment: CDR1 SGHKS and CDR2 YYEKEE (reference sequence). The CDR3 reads CASSRTSGYYNEQFF.

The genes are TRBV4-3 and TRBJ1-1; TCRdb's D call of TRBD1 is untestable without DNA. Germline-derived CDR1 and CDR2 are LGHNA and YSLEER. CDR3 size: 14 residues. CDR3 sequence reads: CASSPTGAITEAFF.

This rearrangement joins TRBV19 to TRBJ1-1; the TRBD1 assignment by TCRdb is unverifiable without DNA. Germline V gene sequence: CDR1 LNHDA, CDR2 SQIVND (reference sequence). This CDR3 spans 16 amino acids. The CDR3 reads CASSYPRAGGDTEAFF.

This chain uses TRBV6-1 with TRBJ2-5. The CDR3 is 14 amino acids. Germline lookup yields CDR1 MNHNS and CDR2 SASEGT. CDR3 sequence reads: CASSQGLTQETQYF.